The source of this T cell receptor (beta chain) is a study of early T cells in non-severe SARS-CoV-2 infection listed by TCRdb under 2021. Regarding the study in general: Because TCR sequencing relied on bulk RNA taken from unsorted whole blood, pairing of alpha and beta chains was not possible.

The study was a case-control design nested within a healthcare worker cohort in London, UK, with weekly nasopharyngeal swab PCR tests and blood sampling. Healthcare workers were enrolled in the week of the UK lockdown, from 23 to 31 March 2020, and were followed every week for up to about 15 weeks. What the work shows at the level of the full study, not this receptor alone: VDJdb matching was skewed toward anti-spike CD8 responses and likely underestimated virus-specific expansions by missing private and CD4 specificities.

Ten or more counts support this clonotype. Its antigen is unknown. No base quality information exists; no much larger clone differs at one position. Library construction relied on 5' RACE. Data came from a NextSeq 500. To correct for sequencing error and PCR bias, the TCR library protocol tagged individual cDNA molecules with unique molecular identifiers. Sequencing covered both TCR alpha and beta chains, and within each sample the abundances of alpha and beta sequences were tightly co-correlated. Regarding the original processing steps: Decombinator V4 was used to perform V gene, J gene and CDR3 annotation of TCR sequences. Expanded TCRs were defined as changing significantly between any two time points under a Poisson model with p below 0.0001. TCR abundances were normalised to the total number of TCRs sequenced in each sample and reported as counts per million. MAIT TCRs were defined by TRAV1-2 paired with TRAJ12, TRAJ20 or TRAJ33, and iNKT TCRs by TRAV10 paired with TRAJ18. VDJdb, accessed on 1 November 2021, was searched for TCRs annotated for CMV, EBV and SARS-CoV-2, and TCRs annotated for more than one antigen were excluded. Clones were called with MiXCR by TCRdb after fastp trimmed the public reads at Q25, and only in-frame beta chains were retained. Under each unique CDR3 protein, matching rows form one entry showing the most common genes and DNA. The V and J calls come from TCRdb's annotation, not from the publication. This sample has 55,000 to 70,000 distinct CDR3 sequences in its table, and 5.5% to 6.5% of those were observed once. 6.8% of the sample comes from the top ten.

Its CDR3 holds 14 amino acids, cysteine through phenylalanine. The retained sequence is limited to the CDR3, 42 bases, with the frame set at the first base. Cut back by 3 bases and 2 bases, the V and J ends lie 10 bases apart. As encoded in the germline V gene (reference sequence), CDR1 is SEHNR while CDR2 is FQNEAQ. The rearranged segments are TRBV7-9 and TRBJ1-1; there is no confident call for the D gene. The sequence was obtained from an adult who was a healthcare worker with PCR-confirmed SARS-CoV-2 infection or an uninfected control (not recorded which). The sequencing sample was made of whole blood. In nucleotides, the sequence is TGTGCCAGCAGCTTCAATACAGTAAACACTGAAGCTTTCTTT. It translates to CASSFNTVNTEAFF.